The following is a TCR beta chain sequence with its context. The antigen is unknown. This entry comes from a study of T cell responses to AZD1222 COVID-19 vaccine. Study-level results: The study sampled repertoires only after the peak T cell response. Clonal diversity was possibly underestimated, and white British individuals and females predominated among donors. Recipients of two AZD1222 doses showed rising Spike-specific TCR breadth and depth.

Assay used: immunoSEQ multiplex PCR; TCRdb lists only in-frame clones, some missing. The sample includes more than 150,000 clones, 80% to 90% of them seen just once. Trimming pared 9 bases from V and 5 bases from J, leaving 16 bases between. There are 14 residues in the CDR3. Germline V gene sequence: CDR1 LGHNT, CDR2 FRNRAP. The source material was peripheral blood, sampled on day 0 of AZD1222 vaccination. The source of this sequence is an adult in good health. The chain uses TRBV12-5 and TRBJ2-2, with a possible D match to TRBD1 (6 bases). CDR3 region: CARRDKRGTGELFF. CDR3 nucleotide sequence: TGTGCTAGACGGGACAAAAGAGGAACCGGGGAGCTGTTTTTT.